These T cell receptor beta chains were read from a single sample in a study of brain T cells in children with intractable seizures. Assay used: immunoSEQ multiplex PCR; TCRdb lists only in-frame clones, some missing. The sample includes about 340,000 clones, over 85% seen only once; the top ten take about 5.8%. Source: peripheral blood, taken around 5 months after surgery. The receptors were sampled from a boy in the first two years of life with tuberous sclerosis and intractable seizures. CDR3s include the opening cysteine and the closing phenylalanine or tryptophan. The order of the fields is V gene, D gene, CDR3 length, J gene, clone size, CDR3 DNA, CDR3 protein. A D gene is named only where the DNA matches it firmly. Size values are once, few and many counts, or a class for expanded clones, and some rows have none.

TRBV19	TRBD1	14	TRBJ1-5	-	TGTGCCAGTAGTACCGGACAGGGAAACCAGCCCCAGCATTTT	CASSTGQGNQPQHF
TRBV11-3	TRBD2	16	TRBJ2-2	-	TGTGCCAGCAGCTTACGGGCGGGGGTGCACACCGGGGAGCTGTTTTTT	CASSLRAGVHTGELFF
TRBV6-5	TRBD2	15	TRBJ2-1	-	TGTGCCAGCACCCCGGCGGTAGCGGGGAACAATGAGCAGTTCTTC	CASTPAVAGNNEQFF
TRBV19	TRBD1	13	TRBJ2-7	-	TGTGCCAGTACCCCGACAGGGTTCGACGAGCAGTACTTC	CASTPTGFDEQYF
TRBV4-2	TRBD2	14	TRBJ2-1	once	TGTGCCAGCAGCCTCCTATGGACTAGACAGGAGCAGTTCTTC	CASSLLWTRQEQFF
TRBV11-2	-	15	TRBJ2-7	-	TGTGCCAGCAGCTTAGTACCGGGGAGCTCCTACGAGCAGTACTTC	CASSLVPGSSYEQYF
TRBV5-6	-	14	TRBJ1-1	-	TGTGCCAGCAGCTTGCTCCAGGGCAAGGGTGAAGCTTTCTTT	CASSLLQGKGEAFF
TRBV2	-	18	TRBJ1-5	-	TGTGCCAGCAGTGGCTCCGGGACAACAAGCTATAGCAATCAGCCCCAGCATTTT	CASSGSGTTSYSNQPQHF
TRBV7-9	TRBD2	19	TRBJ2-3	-	TGTGCCAGCAGCTTAAAGCCGAGTCGGACTAGCGGGGTGACAGATACGCAGTATTTT	CASSLKPSRTSGVTDTQYF
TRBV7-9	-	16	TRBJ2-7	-	TGTGCCAGCAGCCAAATCGGGAAGAACCAAGCCTACGAGCAGTACTTC	CASSQIGKNQAYEQYF
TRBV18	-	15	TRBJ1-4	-	TGTGCCAGCTCACCACGGACGGAAACTAATGAAAAACTGTTTTTT	CASSPRTETNEKLFF
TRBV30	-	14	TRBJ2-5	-	TGTGCCTGGAGTAAGGGCGGGCCTTTAGAGACCCAGTACTTC	CAWSKGGPLETQYF
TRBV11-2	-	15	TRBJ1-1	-	TGTGCCAGCAGCTTAGGGGGGGTACCGGGCAGTGAAGCTTTCTTT	CASSLGGVPGSEAFF
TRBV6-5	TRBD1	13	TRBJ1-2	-	TGTGCCAGCCGACAGGGTCAAGTCTATGGCTACACCTTC	CASRQGQVYGYTF
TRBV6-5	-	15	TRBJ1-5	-	TGTGCCAGCAGTTTCGACAGGAATAGCAATCAGCCCCAGCATTTT	CASSFDRNSNQPQHF
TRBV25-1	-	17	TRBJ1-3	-	TGTGCCAGCAGTGGTACGATGACAGGTCAGGGAGGAAACACCATATATTTT	CASSGTMTGQGGNTIYF
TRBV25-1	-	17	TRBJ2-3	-	TGTGCCAGCAGTGACCGATCCGGGACACCTAGCACAGATACGCAGTATTTT	CASSDRSGTPSTDTQYF
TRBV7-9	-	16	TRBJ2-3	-	TGTGCCAGCAGCACCTACAGGGCCCTCGACACAGATACGCAGTATTTT	CASSTYRALDTDTQYF
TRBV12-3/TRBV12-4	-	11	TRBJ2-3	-	TGTGCCAGCAGTTCCCAGTATCCGCAGTATTTT	CASSSQYPQYF
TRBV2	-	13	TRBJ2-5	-	TGTGCCAGCAGTAGCCTAGCCCAAGAGACCCAGTACTTC	CASSSLAQETQYF
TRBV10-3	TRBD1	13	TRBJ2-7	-	TGTGCCATCAGCCGACAGGGGGCCTGGGAGCAGTACTTC	CAISRQGAWEQYF
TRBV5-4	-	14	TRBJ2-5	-	TGTGCCAGCAGCTTTGTTCCAGAAAAAGAGACCCAGTACTTC	CASSFVPEKETQYF
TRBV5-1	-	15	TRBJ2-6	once	TGCGCCAGCAGCCCGTTAATGTCGGGGGCCAACGTCCTGACTTTC	CASSPLMSGANVLTF
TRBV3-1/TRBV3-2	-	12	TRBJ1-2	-	TGTGCCAGCAGCCAAGGGACGTCCGATTACACCTTC	CASSQGTSDYTF
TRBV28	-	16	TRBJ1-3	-	TGTGCCAGCAGTTTATCCCTCGTCGGGTCGAGAAACACCATATATTTT	CASSLSLVGSRNTIYF
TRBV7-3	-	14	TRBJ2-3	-	TGTGCCAGCAGCCTGATCGGGGGCACAGATACGCAGTATTTT	CASSLIGGTDTQYF
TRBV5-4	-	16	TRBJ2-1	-	TGTGCCAGCAGCTTGGAAGCACGAACCCCTGGGGGCGAGCAGTTCTTC	CASSLEARTPGGEQFF
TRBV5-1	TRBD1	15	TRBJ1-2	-	TGCGCCAGCAGCGACGTAAGGACAGGGGCACTGAGCTACACCTTC	CASSDVRTGALSYTF
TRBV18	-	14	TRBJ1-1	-	TGTGCCAGCTCACAATTAGACAAGAACACTGAAGCTTTCTTT	CASSQLDKNTEAFF
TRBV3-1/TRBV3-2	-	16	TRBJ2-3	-	TGTGCCAGCAATTTAAAGATGGGGGGCGGTGGAGATACGCAGTATTTT	CASNLKMGGGGDTQYF
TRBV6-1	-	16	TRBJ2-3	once	TGTGCCAGCAGTGAATGGGGAGGTCTTAGCACAGATACGCAGTATTTT	CASSEWGGLSTDTQYF
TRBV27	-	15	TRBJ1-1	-	TGTGCCAGCAAGCTTCACGAGGGGTTGAACACTGAAGCTTTCTTT	CASKLHEGLNTEAFF
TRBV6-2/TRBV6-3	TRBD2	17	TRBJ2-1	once	TGTGCCAGCAGTGCATTCCTACTAGCGGGAGATCACAATGAGCAGTTCTTC	CASSAFLLAGDHNEQFF
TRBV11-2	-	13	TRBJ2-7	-	TGTGCCAGCAGGTCAGGGGTTTCCTACGAGCAGTACTTC	CASRSGVSYEQYF
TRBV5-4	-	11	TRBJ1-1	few	TGTGCCAGCAGCCACGCTAATGAAGCTTTCTTT	CASSHANEAFF
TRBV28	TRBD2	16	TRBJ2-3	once	TGTGCCAGCAGTTCCGGACTAGCAACCCTTCCAGATACGCAGTATTTT	CASSSGLATLPDTQYF
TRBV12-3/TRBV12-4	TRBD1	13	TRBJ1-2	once	TGTGCCAGCAGTAAAGACAGGGCCTATGGCTACACCTTC	CASSKDRAYGYTF
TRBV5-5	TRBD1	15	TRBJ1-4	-	TGTGCCAGCAGCTTGGAGGCAGGGGGTTCTGAAAAACTGTTTTTT	CASSLEAGGSEKLFF
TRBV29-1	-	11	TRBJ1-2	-	TGCAGCGTTGAACAGGGGCCCGATTGGACCTTC	CSVEQGPDWTF
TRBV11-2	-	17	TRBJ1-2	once	TGTGCCAGCAGCCCACGACGGAGCGACGGGGGGTACTATGGCTACACCTTC	CASSPRRSDGGYYGYTF
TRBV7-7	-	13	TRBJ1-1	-	TGTGCTAGCAGCCTTCGACAGGACACTGAAGCTTTCTTT	CASSLRQDTEAFF
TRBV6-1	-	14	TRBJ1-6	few	TGTGCCAGCAGGGAAGGAGGGGGAGGTTCACCCCTCCACTTT	CASREGGGGSPLHF
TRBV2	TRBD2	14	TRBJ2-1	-	TGTGCCAGCAGGCGGGGGGCTACCTACAATGAGCAGTTCTTC	CASRRGATYNEQFF
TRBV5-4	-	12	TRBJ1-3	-	TGTGCCAGCAGCCCGGGGGGTCACACCATATATTTT	CASSPGGHTIYF
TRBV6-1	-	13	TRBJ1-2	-	TGTGCCAGCAGTGAAGTGACATCGGATGGCTACACCTTC	CASSEVTSDGYTF
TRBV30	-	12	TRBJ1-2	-	TGTGCCTGGGGGTATAACAGGGCGGGCTACACCTTC	CAWGYNRAGYTF
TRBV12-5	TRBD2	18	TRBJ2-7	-	TGTGCTAGTGGTTTGGTAGTCGCCCCCCGGGAGGGAACCTACGAGCAGTACTTC	CASGLVVAPREGTYEQYF